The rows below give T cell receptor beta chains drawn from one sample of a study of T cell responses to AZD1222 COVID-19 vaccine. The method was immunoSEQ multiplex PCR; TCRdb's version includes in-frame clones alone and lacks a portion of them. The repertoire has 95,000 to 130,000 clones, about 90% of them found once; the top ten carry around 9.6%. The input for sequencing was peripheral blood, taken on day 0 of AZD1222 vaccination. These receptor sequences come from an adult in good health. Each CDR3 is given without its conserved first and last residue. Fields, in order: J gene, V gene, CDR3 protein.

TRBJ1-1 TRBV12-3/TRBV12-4 ASSPGPAAEAF
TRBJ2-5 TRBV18 ASSPTARGETQY
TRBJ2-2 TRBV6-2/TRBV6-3 ASSSPGTDNTGELF
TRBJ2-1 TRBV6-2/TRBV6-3 ASSYTPPGRAYNEQF
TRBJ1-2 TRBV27 ASRARGYNYGYT
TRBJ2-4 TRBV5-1 ASSSGDSENIQY
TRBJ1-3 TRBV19 AIGTGGAGNTIY
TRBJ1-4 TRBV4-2 ASSLGQSNEKLF
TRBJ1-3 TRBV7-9 ASSFGQLVSGNTIY
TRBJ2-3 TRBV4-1 ASSQERRLTQY
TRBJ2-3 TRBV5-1 ASSRAGASTDTQY
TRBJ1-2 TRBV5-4 ASSLGGGANYGYT
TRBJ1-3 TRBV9 ASSTTGGAGNTIY
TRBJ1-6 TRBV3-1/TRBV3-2 ASSQDRSSPLH
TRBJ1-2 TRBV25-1 ASSVGSGYGYT
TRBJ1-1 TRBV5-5 ASSLRTDLMNTEAF
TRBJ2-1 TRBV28 ASTSGQGLYNEQF
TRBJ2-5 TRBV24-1 ATSDSSGTGVFETQY
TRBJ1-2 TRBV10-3 AISESGQANYGYT
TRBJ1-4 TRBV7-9 ASSLALTGGNEKLF